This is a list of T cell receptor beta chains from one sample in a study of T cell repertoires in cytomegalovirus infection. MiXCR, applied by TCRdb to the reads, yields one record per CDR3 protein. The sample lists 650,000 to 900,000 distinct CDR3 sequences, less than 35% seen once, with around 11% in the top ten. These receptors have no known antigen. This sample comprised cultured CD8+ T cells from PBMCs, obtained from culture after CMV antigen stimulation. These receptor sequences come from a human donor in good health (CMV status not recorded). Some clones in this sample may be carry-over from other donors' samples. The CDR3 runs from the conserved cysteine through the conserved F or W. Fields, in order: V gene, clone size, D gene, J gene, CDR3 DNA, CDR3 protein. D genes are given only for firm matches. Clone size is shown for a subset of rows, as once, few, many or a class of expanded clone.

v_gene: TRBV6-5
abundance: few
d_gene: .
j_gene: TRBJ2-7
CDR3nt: TGTGCCAGCAGCCTTTGGGACAAGGCCTACGAGCAGTACTTC
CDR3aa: CASSLWDKAYEQYF

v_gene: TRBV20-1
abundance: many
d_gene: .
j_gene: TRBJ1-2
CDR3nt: TGCAGTGCTAGAAGGCGTTTTACCACCCTCCCAGACCGTGAAGATGAATTAGATGGCTACACCTTC
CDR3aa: CSARRRFTTLPDREDELDGYTF

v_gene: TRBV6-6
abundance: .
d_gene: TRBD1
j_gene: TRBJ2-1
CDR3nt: TGTGCCAGCGGTCTCGGGACAGGGTATTACAATGAGCAGTTCTTC
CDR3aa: CASGLGTGYYNEQFF

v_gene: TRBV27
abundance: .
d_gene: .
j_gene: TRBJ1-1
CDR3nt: TGTGCCAGCACCCCGGGCGGGGGTGTCACTGAAGCTTTCTTT
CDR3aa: CASTPGGGVTEAFF

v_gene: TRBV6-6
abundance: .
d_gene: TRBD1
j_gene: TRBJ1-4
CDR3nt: TGTGCCAGCAGTTACCTCGTTCGGGGACAGGGCCTTGAAAAACTGTTTTTT
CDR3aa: CASSYLVRGQGLEKLFF

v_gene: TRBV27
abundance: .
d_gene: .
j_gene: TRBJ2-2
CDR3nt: TGTGCCAGCCGGTTCGGTTTGGGGGACGGGGAGCTGTTTTTT
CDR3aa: CASRFGLGDGELFF

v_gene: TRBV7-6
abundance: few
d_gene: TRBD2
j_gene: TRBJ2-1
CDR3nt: TGTGCCAGCAGCAAAGGCGGAGCGGGGGACTACAATGAGCAGTTCTTC
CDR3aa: CASSKGGAGDYNEQFF

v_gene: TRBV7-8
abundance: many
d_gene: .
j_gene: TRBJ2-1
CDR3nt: TGTGCCAGCAGCTTAGAGGACCCGAACAATGAGCAGTTCTTC
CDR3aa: CASSLEDPNNEQFF

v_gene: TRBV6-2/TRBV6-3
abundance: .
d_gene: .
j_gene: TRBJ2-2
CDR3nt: TGTGCCAGCAGTTACTCGAAGCGGACAGTTAACACCGGGGAGCTGTTTTTT
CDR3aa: CASSYSKRTVNTGELFF

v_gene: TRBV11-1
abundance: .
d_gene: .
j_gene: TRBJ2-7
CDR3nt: TGTGCCAGCAGCTTTAACGGTTACGAGCAGTACTTC
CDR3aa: CASSFNGYEQYF

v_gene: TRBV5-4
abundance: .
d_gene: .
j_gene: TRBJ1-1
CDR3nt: TGTGCCAGCAGCCCTCTGGGGGAATCAAACACTGAAGCTTTCTTT
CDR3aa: CASSPLGESNTEAFF

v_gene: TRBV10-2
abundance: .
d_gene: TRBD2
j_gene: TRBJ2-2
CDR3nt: TGCGCCAGCAGTGATCTCCACGGGACTAGCCCCACCGGGGAGCTGTTTTTT
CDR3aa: CASSDLHGTSPTGELFF

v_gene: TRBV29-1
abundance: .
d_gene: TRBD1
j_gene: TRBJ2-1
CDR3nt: TGCAGCGTCGAGGGACAGGGACGGACTCGTAAGAGACACAATGAGCAGTTCTTC
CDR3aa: CSVEGQGRTRKRHNEQFF

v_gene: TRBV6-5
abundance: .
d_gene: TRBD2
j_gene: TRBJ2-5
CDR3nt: TGTGCCAGCAGTACGCCTAGCGGGGGGGCCGGGGAGACCCAGTACTTC
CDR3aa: CASSTPSGGAGETQYF

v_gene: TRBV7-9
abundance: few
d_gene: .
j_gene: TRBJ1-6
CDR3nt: TGTGCCAGCAGCTTAGCGCGGGAGATAGGTTCACCCCTCCACTTT
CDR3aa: CASSLAREIGSPLHF

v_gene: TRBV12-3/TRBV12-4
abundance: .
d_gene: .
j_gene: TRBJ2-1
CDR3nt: TGTGCCAGCAGCCCCTGGGTTAGAACCTACAATGAGCAGTTCTTC
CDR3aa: CASSPWVRTYNEQFF

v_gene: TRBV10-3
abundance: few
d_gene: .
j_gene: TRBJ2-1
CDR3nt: TGTGCCATCAGGACGATGAACAGGGGAGGGGGGGACAATGAGCAGTTCTTC
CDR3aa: CAIRTMNRGGGDNEQFF

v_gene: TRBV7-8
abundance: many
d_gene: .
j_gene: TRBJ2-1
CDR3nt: TGTGCCAGCAGCCCGGACAGAAATGAGCAGTTCTTC
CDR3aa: CASSPDRNEQFF

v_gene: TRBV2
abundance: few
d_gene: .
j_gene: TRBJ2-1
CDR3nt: TGTGCCAGCAGTGACACGTCACAGGGCCCCCACGGACCCAATGAGCAGTTCTTC
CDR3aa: CASSDTSQGPHGPNEQFF

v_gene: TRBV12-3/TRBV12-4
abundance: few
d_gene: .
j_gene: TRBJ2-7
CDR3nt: TGTGCCAGCAGCCCAGTCCCGTCCGAGCAGTACTTC
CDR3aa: CASSPVPSEQYF

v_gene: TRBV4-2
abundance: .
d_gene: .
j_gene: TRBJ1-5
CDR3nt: TGTGCCAGCAGCCAAGTGGGGGTTGAAATTTATAGCAATCAGCCCCAGCATTTT
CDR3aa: CASSQVGVEIYSNQPQHF

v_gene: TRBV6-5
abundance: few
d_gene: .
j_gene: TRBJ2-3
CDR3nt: TGTGCCAGCAGTCTGGGAGTTCTAAGGGGCAGCACAGATACGCAGTATTTT
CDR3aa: CASSLGVLRGSTDTQYF

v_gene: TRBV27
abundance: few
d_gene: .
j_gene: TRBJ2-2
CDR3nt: TGTGCCAGCAGTCCTGTCAGTTTAGCCGGGGAGCTGTTTTTT
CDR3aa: CASSPVSLAGELFF

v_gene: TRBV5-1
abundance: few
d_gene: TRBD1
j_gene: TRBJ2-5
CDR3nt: TGCGCCAGCAGCTTGAAGGGACAGGTACCCCGAGAGACCCAGTACTTC
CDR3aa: CASSLKGQVPRETQYF

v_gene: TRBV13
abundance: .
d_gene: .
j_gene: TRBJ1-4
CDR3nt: TGTGCCAGCAGCTTGGCAGCTAATGAAAAACTGTTTTTT
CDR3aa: CASSLAANEKLFF

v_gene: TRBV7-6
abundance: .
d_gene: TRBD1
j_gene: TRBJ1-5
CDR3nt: TGTGCCAGCAGCCCAGGGACAGGGGGTTGGGAGCCCCAGCATTTT
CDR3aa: CASSPGTGGWEPQHF

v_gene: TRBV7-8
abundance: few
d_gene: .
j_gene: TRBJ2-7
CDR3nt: TGTGCCAGCAGCTTAGATTTGGTGCACCTCTACGAGCAGTACTTC
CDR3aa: CASSLDLVHLYEQYF

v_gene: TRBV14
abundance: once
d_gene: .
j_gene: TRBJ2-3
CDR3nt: TGTGCCAGCAGCCAAGAACGGTTAAGCACAGATACGCAGTATTTT
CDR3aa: CASSQERLSTDTQYF

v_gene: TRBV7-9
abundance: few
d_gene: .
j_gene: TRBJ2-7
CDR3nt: TGTGCCAGCAGCCCCCAGGGGGGTCCCTACGAGCAGTACTTC
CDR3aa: CASSPQGGPYEQYF

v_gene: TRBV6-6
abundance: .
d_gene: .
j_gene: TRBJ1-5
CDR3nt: TGTGGCAGCAGTTACTTTCCTAGCCCCCGGGGTGTGAGCAATCAGCCCCAGCATTTT
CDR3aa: CGSSYFPSPRGVSNQPQHF

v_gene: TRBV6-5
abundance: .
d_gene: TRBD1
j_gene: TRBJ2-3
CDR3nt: TGTGCCAGCGGGACAGGGGGGACATCCACAGATACGCAGTATTTT
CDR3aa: CASGTGGTSTDTQYF

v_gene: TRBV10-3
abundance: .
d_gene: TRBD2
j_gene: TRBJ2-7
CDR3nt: TGTGCCATCAGTGATCCTTCTAGCGGGGGGCGGGCCGAGCAGTACTTC
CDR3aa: CAISDPSSGGRAEQYF

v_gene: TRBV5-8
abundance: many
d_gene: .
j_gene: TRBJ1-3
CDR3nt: TGTGCCAGCAGCTCACCAGTCAACTCTGGAAACACCATATATTTT
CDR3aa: CASSSPVNSGNTIYF

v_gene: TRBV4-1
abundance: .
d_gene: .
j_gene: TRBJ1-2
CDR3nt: TGCGCCAGCGGCACAGACTATGGCTACACCTTC
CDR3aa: CASGTDYGYTF

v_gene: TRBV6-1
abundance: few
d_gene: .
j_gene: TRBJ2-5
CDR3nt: TGTGCCAGCAGTGAAGGTCGTAGACTAACCGAGACCCAGTACTTC
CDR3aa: CASSEGRRLTETQYF

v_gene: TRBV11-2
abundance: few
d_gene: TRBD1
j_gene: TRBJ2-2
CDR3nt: TGTGCCAGCAGCCACCGGACAGGGGGCAACACCGGGGAGCTGTTTTTT
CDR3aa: CASSHRTGGNTGELFF

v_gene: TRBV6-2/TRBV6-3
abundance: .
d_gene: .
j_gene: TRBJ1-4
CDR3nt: TGTGCCAGCAGTTGGGACAAGGAGGTTACAACTAATGAAAAACTGTTTTTT
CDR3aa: CASSWDKEVTTNEKLFF

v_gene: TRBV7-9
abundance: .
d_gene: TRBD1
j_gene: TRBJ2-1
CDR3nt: TGTGCTAGCAGCCCTCAACAGGGGTTTCTATTCTTC
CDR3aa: CASSPQQGFLFF

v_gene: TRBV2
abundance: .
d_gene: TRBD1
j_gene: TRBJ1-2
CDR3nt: TGTGCCAGCAGTGGAGCGTCGGACAGGGCCAACTATGGCTACACCTTC
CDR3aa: CASSGASDRANYGYTF

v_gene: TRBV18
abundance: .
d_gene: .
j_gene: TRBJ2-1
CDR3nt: TGTGCCAGCTCACTTACGAAAGGGAGCTCCTACAATGAGCAGTTCTTC
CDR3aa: CASSLTKGSSYNEQFF

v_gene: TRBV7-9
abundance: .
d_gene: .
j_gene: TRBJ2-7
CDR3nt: TGTGCCAGCAGCTTCCCGGGGTGGTACGAGCAGTACTTC
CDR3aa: CASSFPGWYEQYF

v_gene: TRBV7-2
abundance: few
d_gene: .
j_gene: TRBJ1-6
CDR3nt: TGTGCCAGCAGCTTCCGTGCCTATGTTGCTGCTAATTCACCCCTCCACTTT
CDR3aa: CASSFRAYVAANSPLHF

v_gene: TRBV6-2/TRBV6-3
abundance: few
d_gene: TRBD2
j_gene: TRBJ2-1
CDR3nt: TGTGCCAGCAGGCCTCGGACTAGCGGCTACAATGAGCAGTTCTTC
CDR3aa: CASRPRTSGYNEQFF

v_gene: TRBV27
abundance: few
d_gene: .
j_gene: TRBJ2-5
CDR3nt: TGTGCCAGCAGTTTATCGGAGAGCGGTTTTAACTCAGAAGAGACCCAGTACTTC
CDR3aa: CASSLSESGFNSEETQYF

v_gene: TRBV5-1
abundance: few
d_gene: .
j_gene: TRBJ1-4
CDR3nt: TGCGCCAGCAGCCCGCGGGACGGACCTAATGAAAAACTGTTTTTT
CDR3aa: CASSPRDGPNEKLFF

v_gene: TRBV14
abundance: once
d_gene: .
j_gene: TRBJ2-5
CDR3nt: TGTGCCAGCAGCCAAGTCGGTCAAGAGACCCAGTACTTC
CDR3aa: CASSQVGQETQYF

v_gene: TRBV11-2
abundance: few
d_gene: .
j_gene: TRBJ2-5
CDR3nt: TGTGCCAGCAGAGGAACTCAAGAGACCCAGTACTTC
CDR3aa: CASRGTQETQYF

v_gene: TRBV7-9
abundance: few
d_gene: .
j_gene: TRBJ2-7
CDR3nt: TGTGCCAGCAGCTCTGGACAGCTTCCCTCCTACGAGCAGTACTTC
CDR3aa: CASSSGQLPSYEQYF

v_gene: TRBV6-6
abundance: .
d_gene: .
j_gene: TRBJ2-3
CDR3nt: TGTGCCAGCCGCGGACAAGGCTTACCCGATACGCAGTATTTT
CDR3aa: CASRGQGLPDTQYF

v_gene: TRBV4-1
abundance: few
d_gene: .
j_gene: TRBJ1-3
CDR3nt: TGCGCCAGCAGCCAAGAGTCTTTCCGGGGCTCTGGAAACACCATATATTTT
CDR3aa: CASSQESFRGSGNTIYF

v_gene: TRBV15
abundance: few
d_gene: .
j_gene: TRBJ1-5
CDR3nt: TGTGCCACCAGCAGTTTCAGGGGAAGCAATCAGCCCCAGCATTTT
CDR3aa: CATSSFRGSNQPQHF

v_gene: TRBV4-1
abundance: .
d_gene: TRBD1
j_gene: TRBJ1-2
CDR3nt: TGCGCCAGCAGCCAAGGGAGGGACAGGGGAGGTGGCTACACCTTC
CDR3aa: CASSQGRDRGGGYTF

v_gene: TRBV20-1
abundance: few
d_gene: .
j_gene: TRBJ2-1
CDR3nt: TGCAGTGCTAGGTCTTGGAGCTCCTACAATGAGCAGTTCTTC
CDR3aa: CSARSWSSYNEQFF